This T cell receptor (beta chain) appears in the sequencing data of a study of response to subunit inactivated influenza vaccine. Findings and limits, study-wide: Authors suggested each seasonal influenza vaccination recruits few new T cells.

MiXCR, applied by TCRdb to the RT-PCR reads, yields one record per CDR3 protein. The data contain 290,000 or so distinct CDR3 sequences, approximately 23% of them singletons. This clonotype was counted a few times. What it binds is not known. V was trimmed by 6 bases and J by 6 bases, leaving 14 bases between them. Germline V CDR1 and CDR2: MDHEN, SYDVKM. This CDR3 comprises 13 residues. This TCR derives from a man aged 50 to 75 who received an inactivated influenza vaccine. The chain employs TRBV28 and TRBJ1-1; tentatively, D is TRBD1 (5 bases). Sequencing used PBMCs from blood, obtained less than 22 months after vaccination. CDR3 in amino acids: CASSLRVMAEAFF. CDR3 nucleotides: TGTGCCAGCAGCCTCAGGGTTATGGCTGAAGCTTTCTTT.